The 26 T cell receptor beta chains below all came from one sample that was sequenced in a study of cytotoxic CD8 clonotypes in ibrutinib-treated CLL. The assay was immunoSEQ multiplex PCR, and TCRdb's table has in-frame clones only and misses some. This table holds about 150,000 clones, roughly 76% found once. The source material was PBMCs, sampled after 24 months of ibrutinib treatment. The source of these receptors is a human donor with chronic lymphocytic leukemia.

The CDR3 protein is CASSQDRLGADTQYF. As DNA, the CDR3 is TGCGCCAGCAGCCAAGATAGATTGGGGGCAGATACGCAGTATTTT. The V call is TRBV4-3, the J call TRBJ2-3, with D perhaps TRBD1 or TRBD2 (5 bases each). Germline CDR1 LGHNA, CDR2 YSLEER. This CDR3 is 15 amino acids long. The ends were cut back, 0 bases at V and 4 bases at J, with 11 bases in the middle.

The gene calls are TRBV11-2 and TRBJ1-1; tentatively, D is TRBD1 (6 bases). The length of the CDR3 is 13 residues. Trimming took off 7 bases at V and 1 base at J, with 10 bases between the two ends. Germline CDR1 and CDR2: SGHAT and FQNNGV. The CDR3 sequence is CASTQGWNTEAFF. CDR3 DNA: TGTGCCAGCACGCAGGGGTGGAACACTGAAGCTTTCTTT. The whole variable domain, remainder taken from reference TRBV11-2 and TRBJ1-1, is EAGVAQSPRYKIIEKRQSVAFWCNPISGHATLYWYQQILGQGPKLLIQFQNNGVVDDSQLPKDRFSAERLKGVDSTLKIQPAKLEDSAVYLCASTQGWNTEAFFGQGTRLTVV.

V gene TRBV7-8 combines with J gene TRBJ1-6; D call uncertain. The CDR3 has 15 amino acids. Trimming removed 1 base from V and 9 bases from J, with 13 bases in between. The V gene's germline CDR1 is SGHVS and CDR2 FQNEAQ. The CDR3 loop is CASSLVGPWGSPLHF. The DNA for the CDR3 is TGTGCCAGCAGCTTAGTTGGGCCATGGGGTTCACCCCTCCACTTT.

V and J are TRBV28 and TRBJ1-2; D uncertain. V gave up 2 bases and J gave up 5 bases, with 15 bases separating them. This CDR3 is 15 amino acids long. Germline-derived CDR1 and CDR2 are MDHEN and SYDVKM. The CDR3 reads CASSLGSGSGYGYTF. The CDR3 DNA sequence: TGTGCCAGCAGTTTAGGTTCCGGGTCTGGGTATGGCTACACCTTC.

This clone was detected many times. The sample contains more than one DNA sequence encoding this CDR3. This chain uses TRBV30 with TRBJ2-7; possibly TRBD2 for D (7 bases). V lost 0 bases to trimming and J lost 2 bases, with 8 bases between them. CDR3 length: 13 residues. Germline loops: CDR1 GTSNPN, CDR2 SVGIG (reference sequence). CDR3 in amino acids: CAWSVGGAYEQYF. CDR3 coding DNA: TGTGCCTGGAGTGTAGGGGGGGCCTACGAGCAGTACTTC.

This clone has a single count. The gene calls are TRBV11-2 and TRBJ2-3, with D unresolved. V gave up 7 bases and J gave up 4 bases, with 15 bases separating them. CDR3 length: 14 amino acids. Germline CDR1 is SGHAT and CDR2 is FQNNGV. CDR3 sequence (DNA): TGTGCCAGCACCTCCAGTTGGGGTGCAGATACGCAGTATTTT. This sequence encodes CASTSSWGADTQYF.

The gene calls are TRBV5-4 and TRBJ2-1, with D unresolved. CDR1 SGHNT and CDR2 YYREEE come from the germline V gene (reference sequence). Trimming cost V 0 bases and J 3 bases, with 4 bases left between them. The CDR3 is 13 residues long. In DNA form, the CDR3 reads TGTGCCAGCAGCTTGGAGCTCTACAATGAGCAGTTCTTC. This gives the protein CASSLELYNEQFF.

This clone was observed a handful of times. V is TRBV7-9 and J is TRBJ1-2, with TRBD1 matching over 7 bases. Unmatched junction bases numbered 3, after V lost 3 bases and J lost 2 bases. The germline CDR1 and CDR2 sequences are SEHNR and FQNEAQ (reference sequence). The CDR3 extends over 14 amino acids. The chain's CDR3 is CASSFGQANYGYTF. In nucleotides, the CDR3 is TGTGCCAGCAGCTTTGGACAGGCGAACTATGGCTACACCTTC.

This chain connects TRBV27 to TRBJ2-7, with 10 bases matching TRBD1. Unmatched junction bases numbered 8, after V lost 3 bases and J lost 6 bases. Germline assignment: CDR1 MNHEY and CDR2 SMNVEV (reference sequence). The CDR3 loop spans 15 amino acids. The chain's CDR3 is CASSFPGQGLVEQYF. For the CDR3, the DNA is TGTGCCAGCAGTTTCCCGGGACAGGGGCTAGTCGAGCAGTACTTC.

DNA of the CDR3: TGTGCCAGCAGGCAAGACAGCGGCGGGACCGGGGAGCTGTTTTTT. Amino acid sequence: CASRQDSGGTGELFF. The V call is TRBV6-5, the J call TRBJ2-2; D is perhaps TRBD1 or TRBD2 (5 bases each). Trimming shortened V by 6 bases and J by 5 bases, and 16 bases separated the two germline ends. The length of the CDR3 is 15 residues. Per the germline V gene, CDR1 is MNHEY and CDR2 is SVGAGI.

This rearrangement joins TRBV10-3 to TRBJ2-1; 7 bases are shared with TRBD2. Germline CDR1 ENHRY, CDR2 SYGVKD. Germline trimming cut 4 bases from V and 13 bases from J; bases unmatched to any gene: 7. The CDR3 sequence is 12 residues long. In DNA, the CDR3 is TGTGCCATCAGTGGTTGGCTAGCGGACCAGTTCTTC. Amino acid sequence: CAISGWLADQFF.

In its sample, this clone was seen a few times. The V call is TRBV7-2, the J call TRBJ1-2, with 7 bases that match TRBD1. The V segment lost 5 bases and the J segment 4 bases; nucleotides outside the gene matches: 4. The CDR3 runs 13 residues. Germline CDR1 reads SGHTA; CDR2 reads FQGNSA. CDR3 amino acids: CASSRPGGYGYTF. CDR3 nucleotide sequence: TGTGCCAGCAGCCGTCCAGGGGGCTATGGCTACACCTTC.

The V and J genes are TRBV7-2 and TRBJ2-2, with TRBD1 as a possible D gene (6 bases). The length of the CDR3 is 14 residues. Germline loops: CDR1 SGHTA, CDR2 FQGNSA. Trimming took off 5 bases at V and 1 base at J, with 8 bases between the two ends. DNA of the CDR3: TGTGCCAGCAGCATGACAGGGAACACCGGGGAGCTGTTTTTT. Protein product: CASSMTGNTGELFF.

This rearrangement joins TRBV7-6 to TRBJ2-7, with unresolved D. Trimming pared 1 base from V and 0 bases from J, leaving 10 bases between. From germline, CDR1 is SGHVS and CDR2 FNYEAQ. This CDR3 region has 15 residues. The CDR3 sequence is CASSLVLADSYEQYF. The CDR3 region has the DNA TGTGCCAGCAGCTTAGTTTTGGCAGACTCCTACGAGCAGTACTTC.

The gene calls are TRBV29-1 and TRBJ2-1; D ambiguous. Germline values: CDR1 SQVTM, CDR2 ANQGSEA. V lost 7 bases, J lost 5 bases, and 12 bases lay in between. This CDR3 has 12 residues. The CDR3 protein is CSARTDDNEQFF. The CDR3 DNA sequence: TGCAGCGCCCGGACCGATGACAATGAGCAGTTCTTC.

The V and J genes are TRBV7-8 and TRBJ2-4; 7 nucleotides match TRBD2. The CDR3 extends over 16 amino acids. The germline V gene encodes CDR1 SGHVS and CDR2 FQNEAQ. The trim removed 4 bases at V and 1 base at J, leaving 7 bases unmatched. CDR3 sequence reads: CASSSPAGWAKNIQYF. In nucleotides, the CDR3 is TGTGCCAGCAGCTCACCAGCGGGGTGGGCCAAAAACATTCAGTACTTC.

V is TRBV6-5 and J is TRBJ2-7, with 11 bases identical to TRBD1. The germline gives CDR1 MNHEY, CDR2 SVGAGI. This CDR3 comprises 15 residues. The V segment lost 2 bases and the J segment 7 bases; nucleotides outside the gene matches: 7. CDR3 loop: CASSYHGQGAREQYF. The DNA for the CDR3 is TGTGCCAGCAGTTACCATGGACAGGGGGCGCGGGAGCAGTACTTC.

The chain is built from TRBV11-3 and TRBJ2-7; possibly TRBD2 for D (6 bases). The V end was cut by 0 bases, the J end by 4 bases, with 7 bases between. From germline, CDR1 is SGHNT and CDR2 YENEEA. The CDR3 loop spans 13 amino acids. The CDR3 is CASSLDRGYEQYF. The CDR3 nucleotides read TGTGCCAGCAGCTTAGATCGGGGGTACGAGCAGTACTTC.

CDR3 sequence: CASNPAEGKAKNIQYF. The CDR3 nucleotides are TGTGCCAGCAACCCGGCAGAGGGGAAAGCCAAAAACATTCAGTACTTC. The chain uses TRBV28 and TRBJ2-4; perhaps D is TRBD1 or TRBD2 (5 bases each). Germline V gene lookup returns CDR1 MDHEN and CDR2 SYDVKM. This CDR3 contains 16 residues. Trimming left V 7 bases short and J 0 bases short, with 16 bases between.

The CDR3 here is CASSPDRIGYTF. For the CDR3, the DNA is TGTGCCAGCAGTCCGGACAGGATTGGCTACACCTTC. The genes are TRBV11-1 and TRBJ1-2; 7 bases map to TRBD1. V dropped 6 bases and J dropped 7; count of bases not matched to a gene: 5. The CDR3 covers 12 residues. The germline V gene has CDR1 SGHAT and CDR2 FQDESV (reference sequence).

The V gene is TRBV25-1, the J gene TRBJ2-2, with TRBD1 identical over 9 bases. This CDR3 is 15 amino acids long. The ends lost 4 bases at V and 6 bases at J; junction bases unmatched: 6. Germline CDR1 is MGHDK and CDR2 is SYGVNS. The CDR3 coding sequence is TGTGCCAGCAGTGCCCGGACAGGGGAGGCCGGGGAGCTGTTTTTT. Protein: CASSARTGEAGELFF.

This clone appeared a single time. This chain links TRBV19 with TRBJ2-1, with unresolved D. There are 15 residues in the CDR3. Germline V gene sequence: CDR1 LNHDA, CDR2 SQIVND (reference sequence). Trimming took off 3 bases at V and 7 bases at J, with 16 bases between the two ends. Here the CDR3 DNA reads TGTGCCAGTAGTATCGAGGTGCCCGGGTGGAATGAGCAGTTCTTC. Its protein product is CASSIEVPGWNEQFF.

The chain employs TRBV28 and TRBJ2-7; the match to TRBD2 covers 7 bases. Germline CDR1 and CDR2: MDHEN and SYDVKM. Unmatched junction bases numbered 5, after V lost 3 bases and J lost 0 bases. The CDR3 contains 15 residues. The DNA for the CDR3 is TGTGCCAGCAGTTTCTCTAGCGGAAGCTCCTACGAGCAGTACTTC. It is translated as CASSFSSGSSYEQYF.

The V and J genes are TRBV27 and TRBJ2-7; perhaps TRBD2 as D (6 bases). Germline lookup yields CDR1 MNHEY and CDR2 SMNVEV (reference sequence). V gave up 6 bases and J gave up 6 bases, with 21 bases separating them. The CDR3 loop spans 15 amino acids. CDR3 nucleotide sequence: TGTGCCAGCAGCTCCCCGGGGCCCCCGGAGGGCGAGCAGTACTTC. Encoded protein: CASSSPGPPEGEQYF.

This clone was found once. This rearrangement joins TRBV5-1 to TRBJ1-2; D not certain. V was shortened by 4 bases and J by 4 bases, with 8 bases between the two germline ends. Germline CDR1 SGHRS, CDR2 YFSETQ. The CDR3 has 12 residues. CDR3 sequence: CASSDLAYGYTF. The CDR3 DNA reads as TGCGCCAGCAGCGACCTGGCCTATGGCTACACCTTC.

This rearrangement joins TRBV19 to TRBJ2-1, with a weak D call TRBD2 (6 bases). Trimming cost V 6 bases and J 4 bases, with 10 bases left between them. Germline values: CDR1 LNHDA, CDR2 SQIVND (reference sequence). The CDR3 totals 13 residues. CDR3 in DNA: TGTGCCAGTAGCCGGGGACTGTACAATGAGCAGTTCTTC. Amino acid sequence: CASSRGLYNEQFF.